This is a list of T cell receptor beta chains from one sample in a study of Graves' ophthalmopathy and Graves' hyperthyroidism. TCRdb itself ran the multiplex PCR reads through MiXCR, one entry per CDR3 protein. The sample lists 600,000 to 700,000 distinct CDR3 sequences, roughly 41% occurring once. What was sequenced was peripheral blood. These receptors all stem from an adult man with Graves' ophthalmopathy. Each CDR3 is given with its conserved first and last residue. The D gene is left open where the match is weak. Expanded clones are given a class, and other clones once, few, many or no size at all.

cdr3_aa: CASGRTIYTGELFF
cdr3_nt: TGTGCTAGTGGACGGACAATTTACACCGGGGAGCTGTTTTTT
v_call: TRBV12-3/TRBV12-4
d_call: NA
j_call: TRBJ2-2
clone_size: NA

cdr3_aa: CASSGERGHTIYF
cdr3_nt: TGTGCCAGCAGTGGTGAAAGAGGACACACCATATATTTT
v_call: TRBV25-1
d_call: NA
j_call: TRBJ1-3
clone_size: NA

cdr3_aa: CASSSRGRGNQPQHF
cdr3_nt: TGTGCCAGTAGCTCAAGGGGCAGGGGCAATCAGCCCCAGCATTTT
v_call: TRBV19
d_call: NA
j_call: TRBJ1-5
clone_size: many

cdr3_aa: CASNPPGRDTQYF
cdr3_nt: TGTGCCAGCAACCCCCCCGGGAGAGATACGCAGTATTTT
v_call: TRBV19
d_call: NA
j_call: TRBJ2-3
clone_size: NA

cdr3_aa: CASRRTGGGSNEKLFF
cdr3_nt: TGTGCCAGCAGACGGACAGGGGGCGGCTCGAATGAAAAACTGTTTTTT
v_call: TRBV10-3
d_call: TRBD1
j_call: TRBJ1-4
clone_size: NA

cdr3_aa: CASSKTPLNTEAFF
cdr3_nt: TGTGCCAGCAGTAAAACTCCCCTGAACACTGAAGCTTTCTTT
v_call: TRBV2
d_call: NA
j_call: TRBJ1-1
clone_size: many

cdr3_aa: CASSLLDQYEQYF
cdr3_nt: TGTGCCAGCTCACTCCTCGACCAATACGAGCAGTACTTC
v_call: TRBV13
d_call: NA
j_call: TRBJ2-7
clone_size: few

cdr3_aa: CASSLDVHLGEQYF
cdr3_nt: TGCGCCAGCAGCTTGGATGTACACCTCGGCGAGCAGTACTTC
v_call: TRBV5-1
d_call: NA
j_call: TRBJ2-7
clone_size: many

cdr3_aa: CASSYSWEQYF
cdr3_nt: TGTGCCAGCAGTTACTCTTGGGAGCAGTACTTC
v_call: TRBV6-2/TRBV6-3
d_call: NA
j_call: TRBJ2-7
clone_size: NA

cdr3_aa: CASSNGQGPNTEAFF
cdr3_nt: TGTGCCAGCAGTAACGGACAGGGGCCTAACACTGAAGCTTTCTTT
v_call: TRBV6-6
d_call: TRBD1
j_call: TRBJ1-1
clone_size: few

cdr3_aa: CASSLAESGSLTYEQYF
cdr3_nt: TGTGCCAGCAGCTTGGCGGAAAGCGGGAGCCTAACCTACGAGCAGTACTTC
v_call: TRBV7-2
d_call: TRBD2
j_call: TRBJ2-7
clone_size: many

cdr3_aa: CATSRDRSEAFF
cdr3_nt: TGTGCCACCAGCAGAGACAGGTCGGAAGCTTTCTTT
v_call: TRBV15
d_call: NA
j_call: TRBJ1-1
clone_size: many

cdr3_aa: CASSDGGLGTEAFF
cdr3_nt: TGTGCCAGTAGTGATGGGGGCTTGGGCACTGAAGCTTTCTTT
v_call: TRBV6-1
d_call: NA
j_call: TRBJ1-1
clone_size: many

cdr3_aa: CASRQGQAYEQYF
cdr3_nt: TGTGCCAGCAGGCAGGGACAGGCCTACGAGCAGTACTTC
v_call: TRBV14
d_call: TRBD1
j_call: TRBJ2-7
clone_size: many

cdr3_aa: CSVGGGSEQYF
cdr3_nt: TGCAGCGTTGGAGGGGGCAGCGAGCAGTACTTC
v_call: TRBV29-1
d_call: TRBD1
j_call: TRBJ2-7
clone_size: NA

cdr3_aa: CASNLHVRSNQPQHF
cdr3_nt: TGTGCCAGCAACCTACATGTGAGGAGCAATCAGCCCCAGCATTTT
v_call: TRBV12-3/TRBV12-4
d_call: NA
j_call: TRBJ1-5
clone_size: few

cdr3_aa: CASSRYLRLGYEQYF
cdr3_nt: TGTGCCAGCAGCCGCTATCTGCGGCTGGGCTACGAGCAGTACTTC
v_call: TRBV12-3/TRBV12-4
d_call: NA
j_call: TRBJ2-7
clone_size: many

cdr3_aa: CASSDPGSSYEQYF
cdr3_nt: TGTGCCAGCAGTGATCCAGGGAGCTCCTACGAGCAGTACTTC
v_call: TRBV2
d_call: NA
j_call: TRBJ2-7
clone_size: many

cdr3_aa: CASSWGQNGNQPQHF
cdr3_nt: TGTGCCAGCAGCTGGGGACAGAATGGCAATCAGCCCCAGCATTTT
v_call: TRBV10-3
d_call: TRBD1
j_call: TRBJ1-5
clone_size: NA

cdr3_aa: CASSDLGRTNTEAFF
cdr3_nt: TGTGCCAGCAGTGATCTGGGGCGTACTAACACTGAAGCTTTCTTT
v_call: TRBV25-1
d_call: NA
j_call: TRBJ1-1
clone_size: many

cdr3_aa: CAWSVSNTEAFF
cdr3_nt: TGTGCCTGGAGTGTATCGAACACTGAAGCTTTCTTT
v_call: TRBV30
d_call: NA
j_call: TRBJ1-1
clone_size: few

cdr3_aa: CASSRLWDRGRETQYF
cdr3_nt: TGTGCCAGCAGTAGACTTTGGGACAGGGGGCGGGAGACCCAGTACTTC
v_call: TRBV2
d_call: TRBD1
j_call: TRBJ2-5
clone_size: many

cdr3_aa: CASSATGANYGYTF
cdr3_nt: TGTGCCAGCAGCGCGACAGGAGCTAACTATGGCTACACCTTC
v_call: TRBV7-2
d_call: NA
j_call: TRBJ1-2
clone_size: many

cdr3_aa: CASSPRESHYEQYF
cdr3_nt: TGTGCCAGCAGCCCGCGGGAGAGCCACTACGAGCAGTACTTC
v_call: TRBV9
d_call: TRBD2
j_call: TRBJ2-7
clone_size: NA

cdr3_aa: CSPSGQFYEQYF
cdr3_nt: TGCAGCCCCTCGGGGCAGTTCTACGAGCAGTACTTC
v_call: TRBV29-1
d_call: NA
j_call: TRBJ2-7
clone_size: NA

cdr3_aa: CAIRRGLAGGELFF
cdr3_nt: TGTGCCATCAGGAGGGGACTAGCGGGAGGAGAGCTGTTTTTT
v_call: TRBV10-3
d_call: TRBD2
j_call: TRBJ2-2
clone_size: once

cdr3_aa: CASSQDLGNTGELFF
cdr3_nt: TGCGCCAGCAGCCAAGATCTCGGGAACACCGGGGAGCTGTTTTTT
v_call: TRBV4-3
d_call: NA
j_call: TRBJ2-2
clone_size: NA

cdr3_aa: CASSLETLNQPQHF
cdr3_nt: TGTGCCAGCAGCTTAGAAACTCTCAATCAGCCCCAGCATTTT
v_call: TRBV7-9
d_call: NA
j_call: TRBJ1-5
clone_size: many

cdr3_aa: CASSLSGSEVLNQPQHF
cdr3_nt: TGTGCCAGCAGCTTGAGCGGCTCGGAGGTTCTCAATCAGCCCCAGCATTTT
v_call: TRBV5-6
d_call: NA
j_call: TRBJ1-5
clone_size: few

cdr3_aa: CASSGTGGADTQYF
cdr3_nt: TGTGCCAGCAGTGGGACAGGGGGCGCAGATACGCAGTATTTT
v_call: TRBV6-4
d_call: TRBD1
j_call: TRBJ2-3
clone_size: few

cdr3_aa: CASRTSGPETQYF
cdr3_nt: TGTGCCAGCAGGACTAGTGGCCCAGAGACCCAGTACTTC
v_call: TRBV6-1
d_call: NA
j_call: TRBJ2-5
clone_size: few

cdr3_aa: CASRGGTDTQYF
cdr3_nt: TGTGCCAGCAGGGGCGGCACAGATACGCAGTATTTT
v_call: TRBV7-6
d_call: NA
j_call: TRBJ2-3
clone_size: NA

cdr3_aa: CSSEGQGGETQYF
cdr3_nt: TGCAGCTCCGAGGGACAGGGGGGAGAGACCCAGTACTTC
v_call: TRBV29-1
d_call: TRBD1
j_call: TRBJ2-5
clone_size: NA

cdr3_aa: CATSRLRETPYEQYF
cdr3_nt: TGTGCCACCAGCAGATTAAGGGAAACTCCCTACGAGCAGTACTTC
v_call: TRBV15
d_call: NA
j_call: TRBJ2-7
clone_size: many

cdr3_aa: CASSFSRSPLHF
cdr3_nt: TGTGCCAGCAGTTTCTCAAGATCACCCCTCCACTTT
v_call: TRBV27
d_call: NA
j_call: TRBJ1-6
clone_size: few

cdr3_aa: CASLSKVRGTEAFF
cdr3_nt: TGTGCCAGCTTATCGAAGGTACGGGGGACTGAAGCTTTCTTT
v_call: TRBV12-3/TRBV12-4
d_call: NA
j_call: TRBJ1-1
clone_size: many

cdr3_aa: CASSLGPQGTEAFF
cdr3_nt: TGCGCCAGCAGCTTGGGACCACAGGGCACTGAAGCTTTCTTT
v_call: TRBV5-1
d_call: NA
j_call: TRBJ1-1
clone_size: NA

cdr3_aa: CASSLAGGLEAFF
cdr3_nt: TGTGCCAGCAGCTTAGCGGGGGGTTTGGAAGCTTTCTTT
v_call: TRBV7-2
d_call: NA
j_call: TRBJ1-1
clone_size: many

cdr3_aa: CASSDATDPHNQPQHF
cdr3_nt: TGTGCCAGCAGTGATGCTACAGACCCCCACAATCAGCCCCAGCATTTT
v_call: TRBV25-1
d_call: NA
j_call: TRBJ1-5
clone_size: many

cdr3_aa: CASSFRQAWAFF
cdr3_nt: TGTGCCAGCAGCTTTAGACAGGCCTGGGCTTTCTTT
v_call: TRBV7-2
d_call: NA
j_call: TRBJ1-1
clone_size: many